This TCR beta chain was retrieved from a study of CD4 T cells in relation to SARS-CoV-2 and coronaviruses. Study in general: After roughly 11 days of antigen culture, PBMC TCR beta CDR3s were sequenced. Study outcomes and limitations: Crossreactivity was assessed only for spike protein, not other viral proteins.

Unexposed donor CD4+ T cells date from about 2011-2019, before the COVID-19 pandemic. After about 11 days of culture, CD4+ T cells were isolated. As cell numbers allowed, unexposed-donor CD4+ T cells faced SARS-CoV-2 S/N and four cold-coronavirus spikes. Cultures received half-medium IL-2 refreshes on days 3 and 7. The CDR3 runs to 20 residues. The J segment lost 8 bases and the V segment lost 2 bases, leaving 17 bases of the junction unmatched. The germline gives CDR1 SNHLY, CDR2 FYNNEI. A note on this clone: The antigen remains undetermined.

TCRdb's table, derived via immunoSEQ multiplex PCR, lists solely in-frame clones and lacks some. This repertoire shows roughly 19,000 clones, 76% found once; its top ten account for approximately 15%. This chain joins TRBV2 and TRBJ2-2, with 13 bases matching TRBD2. Sequencing was carried out using CD4+ T cells from PBMCs, cultured in vitro. This TCR came from a human donor in good health. The CDR3 region has the DNA TGTGCCAGCAGTGAATCGCCAGCCTTAGGACTAGCGGGAGAGATAGGGGAGCTGTTTTTT. Its protein product is CASSESPALGLAGEIGELFF.